The clone carrying this T cell receptor beta chain has just a few counts. This sample's time point: newly diagnosed GD, antithyroid drugs for less than 3 months. Construction of the TCR library relied on RNA isolated from PBMCs. The sample originates from a study of regulatory T cells in long-lasting Graves disease. Combining iRepertoire HTBI primers with Arm-PCR of CDR3 regions, the authors built TCR beta libraries. TCRdb re-analysed the multiplex PCR reads in MiXCR, keeping a single row per CDR3 protein. The table includes a few hundred thousand distinct CDR3 sequences, around 17% detected once. The source of this sequence is a female donor with Graves disease. The sequencing used peripheral blood mononuclear cells (PBMCs), collected at new diagnosis, from a patient treated with antithyroid drugs.

The CDR3 protein is CASSPGREETQYF. The CDR3, as DNA: TGTGCCAGCTCTCCTGGACGGGAAGAGACCCAGTACTTC. The rearrangement joins TRBV18 to TRBJ2-5; the D is unclear. Between the trimmed V and J ends, which lost 6 bases and 3 bases, there was a span of 11 bases. CDR3 length equals 13 residues. Germline V gene lookup returns CDR1 KGHSH and CDR2 LQKENI.